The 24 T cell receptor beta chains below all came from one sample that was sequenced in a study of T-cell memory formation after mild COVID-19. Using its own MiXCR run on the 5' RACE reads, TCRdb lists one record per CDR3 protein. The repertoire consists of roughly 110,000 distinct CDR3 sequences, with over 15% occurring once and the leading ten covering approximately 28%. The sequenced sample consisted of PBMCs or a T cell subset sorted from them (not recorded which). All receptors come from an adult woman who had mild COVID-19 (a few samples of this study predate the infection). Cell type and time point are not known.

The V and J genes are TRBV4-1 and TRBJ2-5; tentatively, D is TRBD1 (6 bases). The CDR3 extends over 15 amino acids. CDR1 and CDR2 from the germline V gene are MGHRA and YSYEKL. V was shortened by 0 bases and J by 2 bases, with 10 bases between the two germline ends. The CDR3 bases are TGCGCCAGCAGCCAAGACTCCGGGACACAAGAGACCCAGTACTTC. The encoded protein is CASSQDSGTQETQYF.

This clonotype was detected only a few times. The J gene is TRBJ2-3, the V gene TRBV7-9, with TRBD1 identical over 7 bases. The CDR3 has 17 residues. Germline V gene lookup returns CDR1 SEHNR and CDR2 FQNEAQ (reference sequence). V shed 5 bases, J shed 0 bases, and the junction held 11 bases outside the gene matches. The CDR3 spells CASSPDRAIPSTDTQYF. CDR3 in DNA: TGTGCCAGCAGCCCCGACAGGGCTATACCTAGCACAGATACGCAGTATTTT.

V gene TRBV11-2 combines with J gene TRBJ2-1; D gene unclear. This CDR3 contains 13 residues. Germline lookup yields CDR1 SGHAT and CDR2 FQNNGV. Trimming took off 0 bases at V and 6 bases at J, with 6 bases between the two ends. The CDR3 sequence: CASSLDTSNEQFF. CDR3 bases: TGTGCCAGCAGCTTAGATACCAGCAATGAGCAGTTCTTC.

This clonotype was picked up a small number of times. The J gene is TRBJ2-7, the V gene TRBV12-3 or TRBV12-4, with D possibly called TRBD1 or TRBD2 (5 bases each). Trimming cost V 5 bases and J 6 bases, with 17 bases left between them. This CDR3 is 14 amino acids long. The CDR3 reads CASSTPGRGGEQYF. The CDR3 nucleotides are TGTGCCAGCAGTACACCGGGACGGGGCGGCGAGCAGTACTTC.

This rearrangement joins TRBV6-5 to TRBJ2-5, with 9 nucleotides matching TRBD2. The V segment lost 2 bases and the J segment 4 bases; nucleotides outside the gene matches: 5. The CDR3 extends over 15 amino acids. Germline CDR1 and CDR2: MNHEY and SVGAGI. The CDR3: CASSYGAGGGETQYF. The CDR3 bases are TGTGCCAGCAGTTACGGAGCGGGAGGAGGAGAGACCCAGTACTTC.

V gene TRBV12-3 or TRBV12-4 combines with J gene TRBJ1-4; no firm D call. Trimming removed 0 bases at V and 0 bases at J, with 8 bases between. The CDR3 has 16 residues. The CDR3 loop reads CASSLAPEATNEKLFF. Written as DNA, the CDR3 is TGTGCCAGCAGTTTAGCGCCGGAAGCAACTAATGAAAAACTGTTTTTT.

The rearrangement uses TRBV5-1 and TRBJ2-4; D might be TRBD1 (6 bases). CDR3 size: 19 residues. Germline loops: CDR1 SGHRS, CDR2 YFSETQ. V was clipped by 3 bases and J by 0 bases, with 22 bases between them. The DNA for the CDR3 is TGCGCCAGCAGCTACCACTCCGGGACACCTCCAAGAGCCAAAAACATTCAGTACTTC. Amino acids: CASSYHSGTPPRAKNIQYF.

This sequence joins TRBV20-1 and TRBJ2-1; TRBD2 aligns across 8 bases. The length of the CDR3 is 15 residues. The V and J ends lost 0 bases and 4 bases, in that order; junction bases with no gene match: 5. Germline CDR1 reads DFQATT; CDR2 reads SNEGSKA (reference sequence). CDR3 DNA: TGCAGTGCTAGAGATTTAGCGGGATCATACAATGAGCAGTTCTTC. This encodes CSARDLAGSYNEQFF.

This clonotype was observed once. The CDR3 loop is CASTVGRDYGYTF. The CDR3 bases are TGTGCCAGCACCGTCGGACGGGACTATGGCTACACCTTC. This chain uses TRBV12-3 or TRBV12-4 with TRBJ1-2; D gene unclear. This CDR3 has 13 amino acids. V shed 7 bases and J shed 3 bases, with 12 bases lying between them.

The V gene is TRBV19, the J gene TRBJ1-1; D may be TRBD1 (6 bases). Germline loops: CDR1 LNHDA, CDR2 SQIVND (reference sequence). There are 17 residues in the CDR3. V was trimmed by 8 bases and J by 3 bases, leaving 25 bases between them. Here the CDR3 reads CASFDLRGTRVHTEAFF. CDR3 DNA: TGTGCCAGTTTTGATCTCAGGGGCACAAGGGTTCACACTGAAGCTTTCTTT.

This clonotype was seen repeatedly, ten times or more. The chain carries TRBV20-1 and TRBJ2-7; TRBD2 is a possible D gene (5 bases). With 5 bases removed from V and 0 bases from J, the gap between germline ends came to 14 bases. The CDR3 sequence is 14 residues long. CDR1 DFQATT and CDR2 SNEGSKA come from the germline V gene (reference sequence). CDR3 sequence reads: CSAEPTTNSYEQYF. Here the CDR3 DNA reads TGCAGTGCTGAACCGACTACTAACTCCTACGAGCAGTACTTC.

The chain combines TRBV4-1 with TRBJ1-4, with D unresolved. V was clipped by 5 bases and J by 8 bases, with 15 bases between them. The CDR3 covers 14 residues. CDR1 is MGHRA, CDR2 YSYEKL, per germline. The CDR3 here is CASSGSTPGEKLFF. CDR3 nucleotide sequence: TGCGCCAGCAGCGGGTCTACACCGGGGGAAAAACTGTTTTTT.

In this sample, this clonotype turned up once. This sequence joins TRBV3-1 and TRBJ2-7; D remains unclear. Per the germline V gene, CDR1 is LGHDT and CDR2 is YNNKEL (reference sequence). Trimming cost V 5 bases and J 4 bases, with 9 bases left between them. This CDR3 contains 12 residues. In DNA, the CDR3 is TGTGCCAGCAGCGCAGGCAGATACGAGCAGTACTTC. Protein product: CASSAGRYEQYF.

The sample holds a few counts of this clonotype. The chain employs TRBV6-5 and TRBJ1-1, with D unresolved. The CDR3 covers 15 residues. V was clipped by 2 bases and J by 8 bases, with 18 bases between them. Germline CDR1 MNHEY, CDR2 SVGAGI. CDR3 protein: CASSYGAGLRKEAFF. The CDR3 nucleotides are TGTGCCAGCAGTTACGGTGCAGGCTTACGCAAAGAAGCTTTCTTT.

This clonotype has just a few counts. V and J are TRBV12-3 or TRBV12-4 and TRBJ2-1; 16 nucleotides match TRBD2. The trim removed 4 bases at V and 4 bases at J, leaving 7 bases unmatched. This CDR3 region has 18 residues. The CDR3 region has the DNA TGTGCCAGCAGTTCAGACGGGACTAGCGGGGGGGATTACAATGAGCAGTTCTTC. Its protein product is CASSSDGTSGGDYNEQFF.

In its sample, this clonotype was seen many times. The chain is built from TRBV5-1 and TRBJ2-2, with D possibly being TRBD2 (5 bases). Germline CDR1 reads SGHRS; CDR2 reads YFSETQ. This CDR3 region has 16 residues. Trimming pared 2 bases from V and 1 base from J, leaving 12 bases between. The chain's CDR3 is CASSFRWEMNTGELFF. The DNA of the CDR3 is TGCGCCAGCAGCTTTCGGTGGGAGATGAACACCGGGGAGCTGTTTTTT.

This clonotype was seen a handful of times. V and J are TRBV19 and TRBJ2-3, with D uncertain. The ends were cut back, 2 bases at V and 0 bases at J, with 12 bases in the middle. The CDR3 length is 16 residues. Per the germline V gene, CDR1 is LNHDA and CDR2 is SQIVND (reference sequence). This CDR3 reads CASSIFGRSSTDTQYF. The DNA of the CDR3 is TGTGCCAGTAGTATATTCGGGCGTTCTAGCACAGATACGCAGTATTTT.

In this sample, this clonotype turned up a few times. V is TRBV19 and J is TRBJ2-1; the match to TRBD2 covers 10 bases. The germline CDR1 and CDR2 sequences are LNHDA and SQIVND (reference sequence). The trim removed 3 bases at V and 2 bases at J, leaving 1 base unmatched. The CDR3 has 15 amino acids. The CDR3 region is CASSIGLAAYNEQFF. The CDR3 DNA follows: TGTGCCAGTAGTATTGGACTAGCGGCCTACAATGAGCAGTTCTTC.

CDR3 coding DNA: TGTGCCAGCAGTCCCCCCGGAATATACGAGCAGTACTTC. This translates into CASSPPGIYEQYF. This rearrangement joins TRBV12-3 or TRBV12-4 to TRBJ2-7, with D uncertain. The V gene lost 5 bases and the J gene lost 4 bases, with 12 bases spanning the gap. CDR3 length: 13 amino acids.

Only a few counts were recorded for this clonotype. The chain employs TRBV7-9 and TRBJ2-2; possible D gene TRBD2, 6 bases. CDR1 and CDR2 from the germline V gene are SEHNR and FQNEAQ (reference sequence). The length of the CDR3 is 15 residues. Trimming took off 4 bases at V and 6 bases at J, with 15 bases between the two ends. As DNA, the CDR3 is TGTGCCAGCAGCTCCCCTGGCGGGGTAGCCGGGGAGCTGTTTTTT. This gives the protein CASSSPGGVAGELFF. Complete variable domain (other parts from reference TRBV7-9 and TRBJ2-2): DTGVSQNPRHKITKRGQNVTFRCDPISEHNRLYWYRQTLGQGPEFLTYFQNEAQLEKSRLLSDRFSAERPKGSFSTLEIQRTEQGDSAMYLCASSSPGGVAGELFFGEGSRLTVL.

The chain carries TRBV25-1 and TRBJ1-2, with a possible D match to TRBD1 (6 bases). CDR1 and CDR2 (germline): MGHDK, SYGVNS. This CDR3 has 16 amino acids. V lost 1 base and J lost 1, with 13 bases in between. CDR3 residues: CASSEWGDTLNYGYTF. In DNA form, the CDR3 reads TGTGCCAGCAGTGAATGGGGGGACACGCTTAACTATGGCTACACCTTC.

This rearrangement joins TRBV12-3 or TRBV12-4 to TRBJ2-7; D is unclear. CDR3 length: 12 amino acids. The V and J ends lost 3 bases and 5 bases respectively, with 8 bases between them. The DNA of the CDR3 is TGTGCCAGCAGTTTCCTATTCCACGAGCAGTACTTC. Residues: CASSFLFHEQYF.

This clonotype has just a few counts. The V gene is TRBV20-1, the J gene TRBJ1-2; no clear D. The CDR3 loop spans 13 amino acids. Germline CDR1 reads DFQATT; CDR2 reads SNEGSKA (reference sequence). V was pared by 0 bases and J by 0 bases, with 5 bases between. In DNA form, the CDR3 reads TGCAGTGCTAGAGACGAGGCTAACTATGGCTACACCTTC. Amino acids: CSARDEANYGYTF.

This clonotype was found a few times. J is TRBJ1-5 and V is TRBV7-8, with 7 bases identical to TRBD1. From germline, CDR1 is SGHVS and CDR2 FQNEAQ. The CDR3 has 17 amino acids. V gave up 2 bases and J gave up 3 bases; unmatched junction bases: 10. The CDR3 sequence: CASSLWPGTEHNQPQHF. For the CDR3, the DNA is TGTGCCAGCAGCTTATGGCCCGGGACAGAGCACAATCAGCCCCAGCATTTT.